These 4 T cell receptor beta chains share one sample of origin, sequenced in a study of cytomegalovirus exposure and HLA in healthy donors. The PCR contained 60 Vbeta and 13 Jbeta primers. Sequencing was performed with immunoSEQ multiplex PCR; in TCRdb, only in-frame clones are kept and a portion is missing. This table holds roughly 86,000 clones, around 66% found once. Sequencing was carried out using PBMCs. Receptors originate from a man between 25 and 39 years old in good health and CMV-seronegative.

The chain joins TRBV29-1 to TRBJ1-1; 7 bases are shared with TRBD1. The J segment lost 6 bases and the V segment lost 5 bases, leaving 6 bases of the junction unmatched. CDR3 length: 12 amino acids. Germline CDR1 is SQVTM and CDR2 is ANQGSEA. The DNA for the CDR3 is TGCAGCGTTAAAAAGGGGGCCCCTGAAGCTTTCTTT. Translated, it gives CSVKKGAPEAFF.

CDR3 region: CASSFDNSGNTIYF. In DNA, the CDR3 is TGCGCCAGCAGCTTCGACAACTCTGGAAACACCATATATTTT. This chain joins TRBV5-1 and TRBJ1-3, with D uncertain. The CDR3 covers 14 residues. The germline V gene encodes CDR1 SGHRS and CDR2 YFSETQ. The germline V and J ends were trimmed by 2 bases and 0 bases, with 6 bases remaining between them.

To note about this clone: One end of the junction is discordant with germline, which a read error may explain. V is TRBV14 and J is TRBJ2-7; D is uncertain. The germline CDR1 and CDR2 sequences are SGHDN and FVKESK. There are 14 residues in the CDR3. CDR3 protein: CASSQEVFSYERYF. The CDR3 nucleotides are TGTGCCAGCAGCCAAGAAGTCTTCTCCTACGAGCGGTACTTC.

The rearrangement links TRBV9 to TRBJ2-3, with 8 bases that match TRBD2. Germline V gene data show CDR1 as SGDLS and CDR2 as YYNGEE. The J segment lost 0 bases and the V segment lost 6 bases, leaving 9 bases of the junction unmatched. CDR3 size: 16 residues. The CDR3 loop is CASTTGTRISTDTQYF. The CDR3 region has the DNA TGTGCCAGCACCACCGGGACTAGAATAAGCACAGATACGCAGTATTTT.